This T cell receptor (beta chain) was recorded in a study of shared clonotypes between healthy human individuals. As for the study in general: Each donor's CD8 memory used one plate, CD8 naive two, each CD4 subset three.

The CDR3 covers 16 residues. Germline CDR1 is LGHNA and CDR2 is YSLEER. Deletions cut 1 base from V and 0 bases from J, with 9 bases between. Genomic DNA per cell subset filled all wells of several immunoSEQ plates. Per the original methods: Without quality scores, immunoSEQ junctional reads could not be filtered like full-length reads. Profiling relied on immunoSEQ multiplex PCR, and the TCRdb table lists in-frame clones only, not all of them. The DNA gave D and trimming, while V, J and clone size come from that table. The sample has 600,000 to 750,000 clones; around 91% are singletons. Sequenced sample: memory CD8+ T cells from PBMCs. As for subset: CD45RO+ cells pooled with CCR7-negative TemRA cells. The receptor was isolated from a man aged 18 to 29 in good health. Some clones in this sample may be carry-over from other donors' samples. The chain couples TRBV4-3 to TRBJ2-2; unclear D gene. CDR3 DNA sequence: TGCGCCAGCAGCCAAGGCAGCGCTTCGAACACCGGGGAGCTGTTTTTT. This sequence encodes CASSQGSASNTGELFF.